One and the same sample provided the 27 T cell receptor beta chains below, sequenced in a study of identical twins. Via MiXCR, TCRdb re-called the 5' RACE reads, giving one row per CDR3 protein. The table includes some 660,000 distinct CDR3 sequences, 8% to 9% detected once. These records were also assigned to another study, of yellow fever vaccine responses in identical twins.

The sequenced sample consisted of PBMCs. The receptors here all came from a woman aged 18-35 years in good health.

This clonotype has more than one count but fewer than ten. The V and J genes are TRBV30 and TRBJ2-2; D is possibly TRBD2 (5 bases). Trimming pared 8 bases from V and 0 bases from J, leaving 19 bases between. The V gene's germline CDR1 is GTSNPN and CDR2 SVGIG (reference sequence). CDR3 size: 16 residues. The CDR3 bases are TGTGCCCGCCAATCAAGCGGAACACCGAACACCGGGGAGCTGTTTTTT. Protein sequence: CARQSSGTPNTGELFF. Looking up the rest from reference TRBV30 and TRBJ2-2 gives the full variable domain: SQTIHQWPATLVQPVGSPLSLECTVEGTSNPNLYWYRQAAGRGLQLLFYSVGIGQISSEVPQNLSASRPQDRQFILSSKKLLLSDSGFYLCARQSSGTPNTGELFFGEGSRLTVL.

This clonotype has just a few counts. The chain combines TRBV20-1 with TRBJ2-3; 7 bases match TRBD2. This CDR3 comprises 14 residues. J was trimmed by 2 bases and V by 4 bases; bases with no gene match: 6. CDR1 and CDR2 from the germline V gene are DFQATT and SNEGSKA (reference sequence). CDR3 amino acids: CSANTGGNTDTQYF. The CDR3 DNA follows: TGCAGTGCTAACACGGGGGGTAACACAGATACGCAGTATTTT.

The chain links TRBV24-1 to TRBJ2-3; D possibly uses TRBD1 or TRBD2 (5 bases each). The CDR3 sequence is 14 residues long. Trimming shortened V by 4 bases and J by 9 bases, and 16 bases separated the two germline ends. CDR1 and CDR2 (germline): KGHDR, SFDVKD. CDR3 DNA sequence: TGTGCCACCAGTGACATGGAGGAGTCAGGGACGCAGTATTTT. This sequence encodes CATSDMEESGTQYF.

A few counts support this clonotype. The chain recombines TRBV2 with TRBJ2-1; the match to TRBD2 covers 11 bases. V lost 6 bases, J lost 8 bases, and 9 bases stayed unmatched. The CDR3 consists of 15 residues. The germline V gene encodes CDR1 SNHLY and CDR2 FYNNEI. The DNA of the CDR3 is TGTGCCAGCAGACCTGTAGCGGGGGGGCCCCATGAGCAGTTCTTC. Amino acids: CASRPVAGGPHEQFF. Drawing the rest from reference TRBV2 and TRBJ2-1, the complete variable domain is EPEVTQTPSHQVTQMGQEVILRCVPISNHLYFYWYRQILGQKVEFLVSFYNNEISEKSEIFDDQFSVERPDGSNFTLKIRSTKLEDSAMYFCASRPVAGGPHEQFFGPGTRLTVL.

The DNA of the CDR3 is TGTGCCAGCAAAATCGGAGGAGCCGAGCAGTACTTC. Its protein is CASKIGGAEQYF. V usage is TRBV6-2 or TRBV6-3 and J usage is TRBJ2-7, with TRBD2 as a possible D gene (5 bases). CDR3 length: 12 residues. V was shortened by 7 bases and J by 6 bases, with 13 bases between the two germline ends. The germline gives CDR1 MNHEY, CDR2 SVGEGT.

This clonotype was picked up a small number of times. The chain is built from TRBV6-1 and TRBJ2-1, with 8 nucleotides matching TRBD2. Trimming cost V 7 bases and J 7 bases; bases outside gene matches: 15. The CDR3 is made up of 16 amino acids. In germline, CDR1 is MNHNS, CDR2 SASEGT. The CDR3 bases are TGTGCCAGCATCCCCCCAGCGGGGGAGGGTTTTAATGAGCAGTTCTTC. Encoded protein: CASIPPAGEGFNEQFF.

This sequence joins TRBV5-5 and TRBJ2-7; D gene uncertain. Trimming removed 5 bases from V and 3 bases from J, with 21 bases in between. Germline V lookup: CDR1 SGHKS, CDR2 YYEKEE (reference sequence). CDR3 length equals 16 residues. In DNA, the CDR3 is TGTGCCAGCAGTCTAGAGCCGACTGGCTTATACTACGAGCAGTACTTC. Protein product: CASSLEPTGLYYEQYF.

This clonotype was detected only a few times. The chain is built from TRBV20-1 and TRBJ2-7; D unresolved. Trimming left V 4 bases short and J 2 bases short, with 12 bases between. Germline-derived CDR1 and CDR2 are DFQATT and SNEGSKA (reference sequence). The CDR3 length is 13 residues. CDR3 DNA sequence: TGCAGTGCTAAGGGCCTAGAACCCTACGAGCAGTACTTC. Protein: CSAKGLEPYEQYF.

Many counts were recorded for this clonotype. The V call is TRBV24-1, the J call TRBJ2-7; 7 bases map to TRBD2. The germline V gene encodes CDR1 KGHDR and CDR2 SFDVKD. The V segment lost 1 base and the J segment 1 base; nucleotides outside the gene matches: 3. This CDR3 contains 15 residues. CDR3 in amino acids: CATSDFSAGSYEQYF. The DNA of the CDR3 is TGTGCCACCAGTGATTTCTCAGCGGGATCCTACGAGCAGTACTTC.

The rearrangement uses TRBV19 and TRBJ2-1; 8 bases are shared with TRBD2. The CDR3 covers 16 residues. With V trimmed by 3 bases and J by 4 bases, 8 bases remained unmatched. Germline CDR1 and CDR2: LNHDA and SQIVND (reference sequence). CDR3 residues: CASSMFGGGNYNEQFF. DNA of the CDR3: TGTGCCAGTAGTATGTTCGGCGGGGGGAATTACAATGAGCAGTTCTTC. The full variable domain, with the rest looked up from reference TRBV19 and TRBJ2-1, is DGGITQSPKYLFRKEGQNVTLSCEQNLNHDAMYWYRQDPGQGLRLIYYSQIVNDFQKGDIAEGYSVSREKKESFPLTVTSAQKNPTAFYLCASSMFGGGNYNEQFFGPGTRLTVL.

The chain employs TRBV7-2 and TRBJ2-3; 7 positions agree with TRBD1. This CDR3 contains 15 residues. Germline V gives CDR1 SGHTA, CDR2 FQGNSA. V trimming: 6 bases; J trimming: 1 base; junction bases outside the gene matches: 7. This CDR3 reads CASRDTGVGTDTQYF. DNA of the CDR3: TGTGCCAGCAGGGATACAGGGGTGGGCACAGATACGCAGTATTTT.

The gene calls are TRBV12-3 or TRBV12-4 and TRBJ2-3, with a weak D call TRBD2 (5 bases). The CDR3 totals 12 residues. V was shortened by 8 bases and J by 3 bases, with 9 bases between the two germline ends. CDR3 region: CASLRVTDTQYF. CDR3 DNA sequence: TGTGCCAGCCTGCGGGTGACAGATACGCAGTATTTT.

The chain joins TRBV11-2 to TRBJ2-7; the D is unclear. V was pared by 5 bases and J by 3 bases, with 5 bases between. The CDR3 has 11 residues. Germline loops: CDR1 SGHAT, CDR2 FQNNGV. CDR3 coding DNA: TGTGCCAGCAGCATTGTCTACGAGCAGTACTTC. Its translation is CASSIVYEQYF.

This clonotype was recorded a few times. V usage is TRBV6-5 and J usage is TRBJ1-1; D unresolved. The germline V gene has CDR1 MNHEY and CDR2 SVGAGI. With 0 bases removed from V and 7 bases from J, the gap between germline ends came to 9 bases. This CDR3 has 13 amino acids. CDR3 nucleotides: TGTGCCAGCAGTTACTCAGTCCAGAGTGAAGCTTTCTTT. Residues: CASSYSVQSEAFF.

This chain connects TRBV6-2 or TRBV6-3 to TRBJ2-7; 9 bases match TRBD2. V lost 2 bases and J lost 6; bases outside the gene matches: 11. The germline V gene encodes CDR1 MNHEY and CDR2 SVGEGT. This CDR3 has 16 residues. The CDR3 coding sequence is TGTGCCAGCAGTTACGGGGTCGCGGGAGGGCTCCTCGAGCAGTACTTC. Protein: CASSYGVAGGLLEQYF.

V usage is TRBV2 and J usage is TRBJ2-7; 8 nucleotides agree with TRBD1. From germline, CDR1 is SNHLY and CDR2 FYNNEI. The CDR3 sequence is 15 residues long. Trimming removed 6 bases from V and 3 bases from J; junction bases left unmatched: 10. CDR3 DNA: TGTGCCAGCAGGGTACATGGACAGGGCGGCTACGAGCAGTACTTC. It specifies CASRVHGQGGYEQYF.

The chain uses TRBV27 and TRBJ2-3; 10 bases align to TRBD2. The CDR3 is made up of 15 amino acids. Trimming cost V 6 bases and J 3 bases; bases outside gene matches: 6. Germline V gene sequence: CDR1 MNHEY, CDR2 SMNVEV (reference sequence). The CDR3 bases are TGTGCCAGCAGGCAAAGCGGGGGGGCAACAGATACGCAGTATTTT. Encoded protein: CASRQSGGATDTQYF.

This clonotype was seen a handful of times. V usage is TRBV20-1 and J usage is TRBJ2-1, with 10 bases identical to TRBD2. Germline-derived CDR1 and CDR2 are DFQATT and SNEGSKA (reference sequence). This CDR3 comprises 16 residues. V dropped 3 bases and J dropped 3; count of bases not matched to a gene: 8. The CDR3 region has the DNA TGCAGTGCTAGTGGCCTAGCGGGGGCAGGCTACAATGAGCAGTTCTTC. Its translation is CSASGLAGAGYNEQFF.

This clonotype was recorded a few times. CDR3 nucleotides: TGTGCCAGCAGCGAGCAGGGGGGGTCAGAGACCCAGTACTTC. Its protein is CASSEQGGSETQYF. The chain uses TRBV7-8 and TRBJ2-5; the D call may be TRBD1 or TRBD2 (7 bases each). Per the germline V gene, CDR1 is SGHVS and CDR2 is FQNEAQ. This CDR3 comprises 14 residues. V lost 5 bases and J lost 4, with 14 bases in between.

The gene calls are TRBV15 and TRBJ2-3, with TRBD1 identical over 9 bases. Looked up from germline, CDR1 is LNHNV and CDR2 is YYDKDF (reference sequence). V shed 3 bases, J shed 3 bases, and the junction held 10 bases outside the gene matches. This CDR3 spans 17 amino acids. The chain's CDR3 is CATSRDTGGGSTDTQYF. CDR3 nucleotide sequence: TGTGCCACCAGCAGGGACACAGGGGGCGGGTCGACAGATACGCAGTATTTT.

This clonotype came up a few times. This chain links TRBV20-1 with TRBJ2-5; 9 bases are shared with TRBD1. From germline, CDR1 is DFQATT and CDR2 SNEGSKA (reference sequence). This CDR3 has 17 residues. Trimming took 6 bases from V and 4 from J; bases not matched to a gene: 18. Written as DNA, the CDR3 is TGCAGTGCCCTACCCCGGGACAGGGAAGCTCGGGGAGAGACCCAGTACTTC. This translates into CSALPRDREARGETQYF.

In this sample, this clonotype turned up a few times. This chain connects TRBV7-2 to TRBJ2-1, with TRBD2 identical over 15 bases. This CDR3 is built from 16 residues. Germline CDR1 SGHTA, CDR2 FQGNSA. V shed 5 bases and J 7 bases; nucleotides not matched to a gene: 6. The CDR3 reads CASSPPGTSGGNEQFF. In DNA, the CDR3 is TGTGCCAGCAGCCCCCCCGGGACTAGCGGGGGGAATGAGCAGTTCTTC.

This clonotype has ten or more counts. The chain employs TRBV29-1 and TRBJ2-7, with D possibly called TRBD1 or TRBD2 (5 bases each). CDR1 is SQVTM, CDR2 ANQGSEA, per germline. The CDR3 loop spans 15 amino acids. Trimming took 4 bases from V and 3 from J, leaving 19 bases between them. The CDR3 protein is CSVVVGTGNRYEQYF. CDR3 DNA: TGCAGCGTTGTGGTAGGGACCGGGAACCGCTACGAGCAGTACTTC.

The J gene is TRBJ2-1, the V gene TRBV21-1. TRBV21-1 is noted as a pseudogene. This CDR3 has 17 residues. DNA of the CDR3: TGTGCCAGCAGCATTAAAGAGAACCAAAGCTCCTACAATGAGCAGTTCTTC. Translation: CASSIKENQSSYNEQFF.

The genes are TRBV7-2 and TRBJ2-1; 9 bases are shared with TRBD2. This CDR3 has 14 residues. CDR1 and CDR2 from the germline V gene are SGHTA and FQGNSA. V shed 5 bases and J 10 bases; nucleotides not matched to a gene: 9. As DNA, the CDR3 is TGTGCCAGCAGCCTAACCGCGGGACTAGCCGAGCAGTTCTTC. This codes for CASSLTAGLAEQFF.

This clonotype turned up a few times. This rearrangement joins TRBV20-1 to TRBJ2-1; 8 nucleotides match TRBD2. This CDR3 comprises 14 residues. Germline assignment: CDR1 DFQATT and CDR2 SNEGSKA (reference sequence). J lost 10 bases, V lost 3 bases, and 11 bases had no gene match. The CDR3 reads CSARLLAGIGEQFF. In DNA, the CDR3 is TGCAGTGCTAGGTTATTAGCGGGAATTGGGGAGCAGTTCTTC.

This sequence joins TRBV20-1 and TRBJ2-3; D is possibly TRBD1 or TRBD2 (6 bases each). Germline CDR1 reads DFQATT; CDR2 reads SNEGSKA (reference sequence). V was clipped by 6 bases and J by 2 bases, with 18 bases between them. The CDR3 runs 15 residues. CDR3 amino acids: CSAQGSGVFTDTQYF. The CDR3 region has the DNA TGCAGTGCCCAGGGGTCGGGGGTCTTCACAGATACGCAGTATTTT.